Listed here are 11 T cell receptor beta chains from one sample, sequenced in a study of glioma-infiltrating T cells after dendritic cell vaccination. This sample's time point: after dendritic cell vaccination, including at tumor progression/relapse. Profiled with immunoSEQ multiplex PCR; TCRdb holds only in-frame clones, not every one. The table has 90,000 to 140,000 clones, nearly 90% seen once; the top ten hold over 2.5%. Sequenced material: blood, taken after dendritic cell vaccination. Receptors were obtained from a human donor with glioblastoma.

V usage is TRBV6-6 and J usage is TRBJ1-4, with 12 bases identical to TRBD1. The CDR3 sequence is 15 residues long. V was clipped by 4 bases and J by 7 bases; unmatched bases: 4. Looked up from germline, CDR1 is MNHNY and CDR2 is SVGAGI (reference sequence). This CDR3 is CASSLGQGAIEKLFF. DNA for the CDR3: TGTGCCAGCAGTTTGGGACAGGGGGCGATTGAAAAACTGTTTTTT.

The chain combines TRBV30 with TRBJ2-7; TRBD1 is a possible D gene (6 bases). CDR1 is GTSNPN, CDR2 SVGIG, per germline (reference sequence). The CDR3 runs to 13 residues. The ends were cut back, 0 bases at V and 3 bases at J, with 9 bases in the middle. This chain's CDR3 is CAWSVGHNYEQYF. In nucleotides, the CDR3 is TGTGCCTGGAGTGTGGGACATAACTACGAGCAGTACTTC.

The DNA for the CDR3 is TGTGCCAGTAGTCGGCCAGGGGCGTACAATGAGCAGTTCTTC. This translates into CASSRPGAYNEQFF. The rearrangement links TRBV19 to TRBJ2-1, with D possibly being TRBD1 (6 bases). Trimming took off 5 bases at V and 4 bases at J, with 12 bases between the two ends. The germline V gene has CDR1 LNHDA and CDR2 SQIVND (reference sequence). The CDR3 runs 14 residues.

V gene TRBV5-1 combines with J gene TRBJ2-1; a possible D gene is TRBD2 (6 bases). In germline, CDR1 is SGHRS, CDR2 YFSETQ. The CDR3 is 16 residues long. V gave up 0 bases and J gave up 0 bases, with 10 bases separating them. The CDR3 DNA sequence: TGCGCCAGCAGCTTGGTTAGCGGTTACTCCTACAATGAGCAGTTCTTC. Translation gives CASSLVSGYSYNEQFF.

V and J are TRBV15 and TRBJ2-2; possibly TRBD2 for D (6 bases). This CDR3 has 17 residues. Per the germline V gene, CDR1 is LNHNV and CDR2 is YYDKDF (reference sequence). V lost 0 bases and J 8 bases, leaving 19 bases between the germline ends. CDR3 region: CATSRDRGSGRGGELFF. CDR3 coding DNA: TGTGCCACCAGCAGAGATCGGGGTAGCGGACGAGGAGGGGAGCTGTTTTTT.

J is TRBJ1-1 and V is TRBV16, with D possibly being TRBD1 (5 bases). The CDR3 runs to 13 residues. The V gene's germline CDR1 is KGHSY and CDR2 FQNENV. Trimming left V 5 bases short and J 4 bases short, with 11 bases between. In DNA form, the CDR3 reads TGTGCCAGCAGCGTGCAGGGTACCACTGAAGCTTTCTTT. It encodes CASSVQGTTEAFF. The whole variable domain, filled in from reference TRBV16 and TRBJ1-1, reads GEEVAQTPKHLVRGEGQKAKLYCAPIKGHSYVFWYQQVLKNEFKFLISFQNENVFDETGMPKERFSAKCLPNSPCSLEIQATKLEDSAVYFCASSVQGTTEAFFGQGTRLTVV.

The chain recombines TRBV5-1 with TRBJ1-2; D possibly corresponds to TRBD1 (5 bases). Trimming took off 0 bases at V and 4 bases at J, with 10 bases between the two ends. Per the germline V gene, CDR1 is SGHRS and CDR2 is YFSETQ. The CDR3 is 14 amino acids. The chain's CDR3 is CASSLEQVVYGYTF. The CDR3 DNA follows: TGCGCCAGCAGCTTGGAACAGGTAGTCTATGGCTACACCTTC.

The chain couples TRBV5-6 to TRBJ1-4, with 7 bases lining up with TRBD1. This CDR3 has 16 amino acids. V trimming: 2 bases; J trimming: 2 bases; junction bases outside the gene matches: 6. CDR1 and CDR2 (germline): SGHDT, YYEEEE. The CDR3 DNA sequence: TGTGCCAGCAGCTTCTCACCGACAGGGACTAATGAAAAACTGTTTTTT. It yields the protein CASSFSPTGTNEKLFF.

The rearrangement uses TRBV27 and TRBJ2-7; TRBD1 aligns across 8 bases. V shed 3 bases, J shed 5 bases, and the junction held 6 bases outside the gene matches. The CDR3 consists of 14 residues. Germline V gene lookup returns CDR1 MNHEY and CDR2 SMNVEV (reference sequence). The CDR3 DNA sequence: TGTGCCAGCAGTTTCCGGGCAGGGGGCGACGAGCAGTACTTC. Its protein is CASSFRAGGDEQYF.

V gene TRBV11-2 combines with J gene TRBJ2-1; tentative D call: TRBD1 (5 bases). CDR3 length equals 13 residues. Trimming removed 5 bases at V and 12 bases at J, with 17 bases between. Germline loops: CDR1 SGHAT, CDR2 FQNNGV. CDR3 DNA sequence: TGTGCCAGCAGCAAATCGATGCTTCAGGGGCAGTTCTTC. Translated: CASSKSMLQGQFF. The variable domain in full, with the rest retrieved from reference TRBV11-2 and TRBJ2-1, is EAGVAQSPRYKIIEKRQSVAFWCNPISGHATLYWYQQILGQGPKLLIQFQNNGVVDDSQLPKDRFSAERLKGVDSTLKIQPAKLEDSAVYLCASSKSMLQGQFFGPGTRLTVL.

CDR3 region: CASTPSGNWNEQFF. CDR3 nucleotide sequence: TGTGCCAGTACTCCTAGCGGGAACTGGAATGAGCAGTTCTTC. The V call is TRBV19, the J call TRBJ2-1; 9 bases map to TRBD2. The CDR3 sequence is 14 residues long. CDR1 is LNHDA and CDR2 is SQIVND in the germline V gene (reference sequence). J was trimmed by 7 bases and V by 7 bases; bases with no gene match: 8.